The source of this T cell receptor beta chain is a study of PD-1 blockade in classical Hodgkin lymphoma. Study results and caveats: Complete responders possessed baseline diversity comparable to newly diagnosed patients.

This CDR3 spans 19 amino acids. Remarks on this clone: Antigen specificity is unknown.

Each and every patient relapsed after autologous stem cell transplantation, and patients got differing brentuximab vedotin exposure. Magnetic negative selection, applied to thawed PBMCs, was used to isolate the CD8+ T cells. The table came from immunoSEQ multiplex PCR; TCRdb's copy has only in-frame clones and leaves some out. The sample comprises some 3,000 clones, over 55% of which are singletons, and roughly 68% rests with the top ten. The chain combines TRBV21-1 with TRBJ1-5. TRBV21-1 is an annotated pseudogene. The clonotype originates from a human donor with classical Hodgkin lymphoma. The specimen was CD8+ T cells from blood, collected at baseline. The CDR3 reads CASSKGYEPTLYSNQPQHF. CDR3 nucleotides: TGTGCCAGCAGCAAAGGGTACGAGCCCACGCTCTATAGCAATCAGCCCCAGCATTTT.